The sample holds one count of the clone carrying this T cell receptor (beta chain). Naive CD8 isolation took CD45RO-negative cells positively selected for CCR7 and excluded terminally differentiated effector memory CD45RA+ cells. The CDR3 runs 16 residues. V was pared by 5 bases and J by 7 bases, with 20 bases between. Germline V gene data show CDR1 as MDHEN and CDR2 as SYDVKM. This table comes from immunoSEQ multiplex PCR, and its TCRdb copy is limited to in-frame clones, with some not included. Among around 2,000,000 clones listed, approximately 94% were seen once. The sample comes from a study of shared clonotypes between healthy human individuals.

The chain uses TRBV28 and TRBJ1-4; no reliable D call. The sequenced material came from naive CD8+ T cells from PBMCs. The clonotype comes from a man aged 18 to 30 in good health. Some clones in this sample may be carry-over from other donors' samples. CDR3: CASSPTDPGSSEKLFF. The CDR3 DNA is TGTGCCAGCAGTCCCACGGACCCAGGTAGCAGTGAAAAACTGTTTTTT.